The 31 T cell receptor beta chains presented below share a single source sample, sequenced in a study of cytomegalovirus exposure and HLA in healthy donors (dated by TCRdb to 2016 to 2017). Libraries were prepared through the immunoSEQ multiplex PCR assay. For the multiplex PCR, a mixture combining 60 forward primers for TCR Vbeta segments and 13 reverse primers for TCR Jbeta segments was used. TCRdb took this table from immuneACCESS and kept in-frame rearrangements with V and J called. Such tables lack part of the clones; where checked against another copy, unresolved V genes explain under half of the gap, and the rest is unexplained. A total of roughly 190,000 clones appear in this sample, 81% of them only once. In total, the top ten clones hold approximately 3.6% of the sample. Sequencing was carried out using PBMCs. Receptor source: a man between 35 and 55 years old in good health and CMV-seropositive.

This clone was observed a few times. The J gene is TRBJ2-7, the V gene TRBV7-9, with 9 nucleotides matching TRBD1. Per germline, CDR1 SEHNR and CDR2 FQNEAQ (reference sequence). This CDR3 is 14 amino acids long. V was clipped by 3 bases and J by 6 bases; unmatched bases: 6. The CDR3 reads CASSLSGTGSEQYF. Here the CDR3 DNA reads TGTGCCAGCAGCTTGTCCGGGACAGGGTCCGAGCAGTACTTC.

This chain links TRBV5-8 with TRBJ2-5; D is possibly TRBD1 (6 bases). The CDR3 is 14 amino acids. Looked up from germline, CDR1 is SGHTS and CDR2 is YDEGEE. Trimming cost V 2 bases and J 2 bases, with 10 bases left between them. CDR3 bases: TGTGCCAGCAGCTTCCGGACAGCTCAAGAGACCCAGTACTTC. Encoded protein: CASSFRTAQETQYF.

There are a few counts of this clone. The chain links TRBV4-1 to TRBJ2-7; a possible D gene is TRBD2 (6 bases). V was pared by 1 base and J by 7 bases, with 17 bases between. CDR1 is MGHRA and CDR2 is YSYEKL in the germline V gene. The CDR3 is 15 residues long. The CDR3 coding sequence is TGCGCCAGCAGCCAAGCGGCTAGCGAAGGCTATGAGCAGTACTTC. This translates into CASSQAASEGYEQYF.

This clone was seen more than once but under ten times. V gene TRBV28 combines with J gene TRBJ2-7; D call uncertain. Per germline, CDR1 MDHEN and CDR2 SYDVKM. The CDR3 extends over 14 amino acids. Trimming took 2 bases from V and 4 from J, leaving 12 bases between them. Written as DNA, the CDR3 is TGTGCCAGCAGTTTAAGTAGCCCCCGGTACGAGCAGTACTTC. This sequence encodes CASSLSSPRYEQYF.

Only one count was recorded for this clone. The genes are TRBV6-5 and TRBJ1-2; the D gene is possibly TRBD1 (5 bases). CDR1 is MNHEY, CDR2 SVGAGI, per germline. Trimming stripped 8 bases from V and 7 bases from J, with 11 bases between. CDR3 length equals 11 residues. The CDR3 DNA reads as TGTGCCAGCGGGGCGAGGCGTGGCTACACCTTC. Translated: CASGARRGYTF.

This clone was counted once. The CDR3 is CASSQDSGGADEQFF. The CDR3 region has the DNA TGTGCCAGCAGCCAAGATAGCGGGGGGGCTGATGAGCAGTTCTTC. J is TRBJ2-1 and V is TRBV4-2; 11 bases align to TRBD2. This CDR3 is built from 15 residues. V dropped 0 bases and J dropped 8; count of bases not matched to a gene: 3. Germline V gene sequence: CDR1 LGHNA, CDR2 YNFKEQ.

Written as DNA, the CDR3 is TGTGCCAGCAGCTTATCCCGGGATAGGTACATTCAGTACTTC. Its translation: CASSLSRDRYIQYF. The chain uses TRBV7-9 and TRBJ2-4; TRBD2 is a possible D gene (5 bases). The CDR3 runs to 14 residues. Trimming cost V 2 bases and J 8 bases, with 13 bases left between them. Per germline, CDR1 SEHNR and CDR2 FQNEAQ (reference sequence).

This chain links TRBV19 with TRBJ1-5; 9 positions agree with TRBD1. The germline V gene has CDR1 LNHDA and CDR2 SQIVND (reference sequence). V dropped 0 bases and J dropped 9; count of bases not matched to a gene: 6. The CDR3 contains 15 residues. CDR3 sequence reads: CASSIDGTGLSPQHF. CDR3 nucleotides: TGTGCCAGTAGTATAGACGGGACAGGGCTTTCGCCCCAGCATTTT.

The table lists this clone with a few counts. This chain connects TRBV7-7 to TRBJ2-5; 15 bases are shared with TRBD2. Germline V lookup: CDR1 SSHAT, CDR2 FNYEAQ (reference sequence). V lost 5 bases and J lost 5; bases outside the gene matches: 9. The CDR3 is 17 residues long. The CDR3 bases are TGTGCCAGCAGCCCTGGGACTAGCGGGGGGCAGTGGGAGACCCAGTACTTC. Its translation is CASSPGTSGGQWETQYF.

This clone is a singleton in its sample. This chain uses TRBV7-7 with TRBJ2-7, with TRBD2 matching 9 bases. V trimming: 3 bases; J trimming: 0 bases; junction bases outside the gene matches: 15. The CDR3 runs to 19 residues. Per germline, CDR1 SSHAT and CDR2 FNYEAQ (reference sequence). The CDR3: CASSLRQSVAGAPSYEQYF. CDR3 coding DNA: TGTGCCAGCAGCTTGCGGCAGTCCGTAGCGGGAGCGCCCTCCTACGAGCAGTACTTC.

V gene TRBV11-2 combines with J gene TRBJ2-3; D unclear. The V end lost 5 bases, the J end lost 1 base, and 13 bases lay between the germline ends. The CDR3 length is 15 residues. Per germline, CDR1 SGHAT and CDR2 FQNNGV. As DNA, the CDR3 is TGTGCCAGCAGCCTGACCCAGCAGGGCACAGATACGCAGTATTTT. Protein sequence: CASSLTQQGTDTQYF.

Concerning this clone itself: The same CDR3 arises from other DNA sequences in this sample as well. The chain uses TRBV2 and TRBJ2-2, with D perhaps TRBD2 (5 bases). The V gene lost 6 bases and the J gene lost 0 bases, with 8 bases spanning the gap. This CDR3 comprises 14 residues. The germline CDR1 and CDR2 sequences are SNHLY and FYNNEI. The CDR3 DNA sequence: TGTGCCAGCAGGGGCGGGTCGAACACCGGGGAGCTGTTTTTT. It specifies CASRGGSNTGELFF.

This chain links TRBV6-5 with TRBJ2-7; 7 positions match TRBD1. The V and J ends lost 5 bases and 4 bases, in that order; junction bases with no gene match: 5. CDR1 is MNHEY, CDR2 SVGAGI, per germline. This CDR3 region has 13 residues. This CDR3 reads CASSAGTVYEQYF. CDR3 in DNA: TGTGCCAGCAGTGCCGGGACAGTTTACGAGCAGTACTTC.

The CDR3: CASSLDLNRPYEQYF. The CDR3 DNA follows: TGTGCCAGCAGCTTAGATTTAAACAGACCCTACGAGCAGTACTTC. This chain uses TRBV7-2 with TRBJ2-7; D not resolved. The CDR3 has 15 residues. Germline loops: CDR1 SGHTA, CDR2 FQGNSA. Trimming removed 1 base from V and 2 bases from J, with 12 bases in between.

The rearrangement joins TRBV11-1 to TRBJ2-5; 8 bases align to TRBD1. V gave up 3 bases and J gave up 6 bases; unmatched junction bases: 12. Germline assignment: CDR1 SGHAT and CDR2 FQDESV (reference sequence). This CDR3 region has 16 residues. The CDR3: CASSFSLDRVRKTQYF. The CDR3 DNA is TGTGCCAGCAGCTTTAGTCTGGACAGGGTAAGGAAGACCCAGTACTTC.

The chain uses TRBV6-5 and TRBJ2-3; a possible D gene is TRBD1 (5 bases). The germline V and J ends were trimmed by 5 bases and 3 bases, with 12 bases remaining between them. Germline V lookup: CDR1 MNHEY, CDR2 SVGAGI. The CDR3 length is 14 residues. The CDR3 DNA reads as TGTGCCAGCAGTGCTCAGGGATTGACAGATACGCAGTATTTT. It encodes CASSAQGLTDTQYF.

This clone showed up just once. Here the CDR3 DNA reads TGTGCCAGCAGAAAAACAGGGGCTAACACCGGGGAGCTGTTTTTT. It is translated as CASRKTGANTGELFF. This chain links TRBV6-5 with TRBJ2-2, with 7 bases matching TRBD1. Germline V gives CDR1 MNHEY, CDR2 SVGAGI. With V trimmed by 6 bases and J by 2 bases, 6 bases remained unmatched. The CDR3 is 15 amino acids.

The chain has TRBV6-6 and TRBJ1-4; TRBD1 matches at 7 bases. Per germline, CDR1 MNHNY and CDR2 SVGAGI (reference sequence). V was pared by 5 bases and J by 2 bases, with 5 bases of the junction left unmatched. CDR3 length: 15 residues. CDR3 sequence: CASSLTGDTNEKLFF. As DNA, the CDR3 is TGTGCCAGCAGTCTTACAGGGGACACTAATGAAAAACTGTTTTTT.

This chain joins TRBV5-1 and TRBJ2-1; 10 bases are shared with TRBD2. V shed 1 base, J shed 8 bases, and the junction held 3 bases outside the gene matches. Germline CDR1 is SGHRS and CDR2 is YFSETQ. The CDR3 consists of 14 residues. The CDR3 DNA reads TGCGCCAGCAGCTTGTCCGGGACTAGCGATGAGCAGTTCTTC. Protein sequence: CASSLSGTSDEQFF.

About this clone: Relative to the germline gene, one junction end is altered; a read error may explain this. This sample includes further DNA sequences coding for the same CDR3. The chain couples TRBV5-4 to TRBJ1-2; 9 nucleotides align to TRBD1. Germline V gene sequence: CDR1 SGHNT, CDR2 YYREEE (reference sequence). There are 14 residues in the CDR3. This chain's CDR3 is CASSFPTGGGGYTF. The DNA of the CDR3 is TGCGCCAGCAGCTTTCCCACAGGGGGCGGAGGCTACACCTTC.

The chain couples TRBV2 to TRBJ2-7; a weak D match, TRBD2 (6 bases). The CDR3 covers 11 residues. V lost 0 bases and J lost 9, with 6 bases in between. Germline CDR1 is SNHLY and CDR2 is FYNNEI. The CDR3 loop reads CASSEARGQYF. CDR3 sequence (DNA): TGTGCCAGCAGTGAAGCGCGGGGGCAGTACTTC.

This chain connects TRBV6-5 to TRBJ2-5; 12 bases agree with TRBD2. The CDR3 is 15 amino acids. The germline gives CDR1 MNHEY, CDR2 SVGAGI. The V segment lost 4 bases and the J segment 2 bases; nucleotides outside the gene matches: 2. The CDR3 DNA follows: TGTGCCAGCAGTTCCGGACTAGCGGGACAAGAGACCCAGTACTTC. Translated: CASSSGLAGQETQYF.

The chain is built from TRBV27 and TRBJ2-7, with 14 bases identical to TRBD2. Losses at the gene ends were 5 bases for V and 9 bases for J; bases not matched to a gene: 6. CDR3 length: 14 residues. Germline V CDR1 and CDR2: MNHEY, SMNVEV (reference sequence). In DNA form, the CDR3 reads TGTGCCAGCAGTGCGACTAGCGGGAGGGCCAGGCAGTACTTC. Amino acid sequence: CASSATSGRARQYF.

The chain employs TRBV7-2 and TRBJ2-5; TRBD2 matches 16 bases. J gave up 5 bases and V 6 bases, and 12 bases lay outside the gene matches. This CDR3 spans 18 amino acids. Germline CDR1 is SGHTA and CDR2 is FQGNSA. The DNA of the CDR3 is TGTGCCAGCAGACGTGGGACTAGCGGGGGGGCCCGCATCGAGACCCAGTACTTC. This gives the protein CASRRGTSGGARIETQYF. The variable domain in full, with the rest retrieved from reference TRBV7-2 and TRBJ2-5, is GAGVSQSPSNKVTEKGKDVELRCDPISGHTALYWYRQSLGQGLEFLIYFQGNSAPDKSGLPSDRFSAERTGGSVSTLTIQRTQQEDSAVYLCASRRGTSGGARIETQYFGPGTRLLVL.

The CDR3 is CASSGSDSNQPQHF. The CDR3 nucleotides read TGTGCCAGCAGTGGTTCAGATAGCAATCAGCCCCAGCATTTT. V gene TRBV6-1 combines with J gene TRBJ1-5, with unresolved D. CDR1 and CDR2 from the germline V gene are MNHNS and SASEGT. This CDR3 region has 14 residues. The V gene lost 4 bases and the J gene lost 0 bases, with 7 bases spanning the gap.

This sequence joins TRBV7-7 and TRBJ2-7; tentatively, D is TRBD1 (6 bases). The CDR3 is made up of 14 amino acids. Germline assignment: CDR1 SSHAT and CDR2 FNYEAQ (reference sequence). V was pared by 5 bases and J by 0 bases, with 11 bases between. CDR3 sequence reads: CASSLTQGSYEQYF. The CDR3 DNA reads TGTGCCAGCAGCCTAACACAGGGCTCCTACGAGCAGTACTTC. The full variable domain, its missing parts supplied by reference TRBV7-7 and TRBJ2-7, is GAGVSQSPRYKVTKRGQDVTLRCDPISSHATLYWYQQALGQGPEFLTYFNYEAQPDKSGLPSDRFSAERPEGSISTLTIQRTEQRDSAMYRCASSLTQGSYEQYFGPGTRLTVT.

The chain carries TRBV6-5 and TRBJ2-7; D not certain. The CDR3 runs to 13 residues. CDR1 is MNHEY, CDR2 SVGAGI, per germline. Trimming removed 4 bases at V and 1 base at J, with 8 bases between. The CDR3 loop is CASSFQASYEQYF. The DNA of the CDR3 is TGTGCCAGCAGTTTTCAGGCGTCCTACGAGCAGTACTTC.

This clone was seen a handful of times. The chain links TRBV9 to TRBJ2-7; 9 nucleotides align to TRBD1. Germline V lookup: CDR1 SGDLS, CDR2 YYNGEE. This CDR3 is 14 amino acids long. The V gene end was trimmed by 3 bases and the J gene end by 11 bases; junction bases not matched to a gene: 12. The CDR3 loop reads CASSATGQGPVEYF. As DNA, the CDR3 is TGTGCCAGCAGCGCCACGGGACAGGGCCCCGTGGAGTACTTC.

The chain uses TRBV10-1 and TRBJ2-2; no definite D call. The V gene's germline CDR1 is WNHNN and CDR2 SYGVQD (reference sequence). The ends were cut back, 6 bases at V and 5 bases at J, with 13 bases in the middle. The CDR3 contains 14 residues. The CDR3 DNA sequence: TGCGCCAGCAGAGACCAAAACTATACCGGGGAGCTGTTTTTT. It is translated as CASRDQNYTGELFF.

The chain links TRBV29-1 to TRBJ1-1, with unresolved D. In germline, CDR1 is SQVTM, CDR2 ANQGSEA. The CDR3 runs 12 residues. Trimming removed 8 bases from V and 6 bases from J, with 16 bases in between. The CDR3 here is CSTSLGSPEAFF. CDR3 bases: TGCAGCACCTCCCTAGGGAGCCCTGAAGCTTTCTTT. Full variable domain (rest looked up from reference TRBV29-1 and TRBJ1-1): SAVISQKPSRDICQRGTSLTIQCQVDSQVTMMFWYRQQPGQSLTLIATANQGSEATYESGFVIDKFPISRPNLTFSTLTVSNMSPEDSSIYLCSTSLGSPEAFFGQGTRLTVV.

The J gene is TRBJ1-1, the V gene TRBV5-5; D remains unclear. CDR3 length: 13 residues. V lost 4 bases, J lost 5 bases, and 12 bases lay in between. CDR1 is SGHKS, CDR2 YYEKEE, per germline (reference sequence). CDR3 nucleotides: TGTGCCAGCAGCCTAAACCCGTGGACTGAAGCTTTCTTT. Protein: CASSLNPWTEAFF.